A selection of T cell receptor beta chains follows, all from one sample in a study of blood T cell repertoires in COVID-19. The table came from immunoSEQ multiplex PCR; TCRdb's copy has only in-frame clones and leaves some out. The sample includes 40,000 to 60,000 clones, around 83% of them seen just once. Input material: peripheral blood. The source is a man between 45 and 60 years old with acute or convalescent COVID-19. CDR3s include the opening cysteine and the closing phenylalanine or tryptophan. The D gene is left open where the match is weak. Some rows mark clone size as missing; the rest say once, few, many or name a class of expanded clone.

j_call clone_size v_call cdr3_length d_call cdr3_aa cdr3_nt
TRBJ2-7 - TRBV14 13 TRBD1 CASSQGQGGEQYF TGTGCCAGCAGCCAAGGACAGGGGGGAGAGCAGTACTTC
TRBJ2-7 - TRBV2 12 - CASRGLGYEQYF TGTGCCAGCAGAGGACTGGGCTACGAGCAGTACTTC
TRBJ1-2 - TRBV5-1 16 - CASSLARTDTNYGYTF TGCGCCAGCAGCTTGGCCAGGACAGATACTAACTATGGCTACACCTTC
TRBJ1-2 - TRBV5-1 13 - CASSLFGEKGYTF TGCGCCAGCAGCTTGTTCGGGGAAAAGGGCTACACCTTC
TRBJ2-3 - TRBV4-2 15 TRBD1 CASSGRDRVTDTQYF TGTGCCAGCAGCGGCCGGGACAGGGTAACAGATACGCAGTATTTT
TRBJ1-6 - TRBV6-5 13 - CASSYRTDSPLHF TGTGCCAGCAGTTACAGGACTGATTCACCCCTCCACTTT
TRBJ1-4 - TRBV4-3 17 - CASSQDPGGGEDEKLFF TGCGCCAGCAGCCAAGATCCGGGGGGGGGTGAAGACGAAAAACTGTTTTTT
TRBJ2-3 - TRBV15 16 TRBD2 CATSRDISGRIDTQYF TGTGCCACCAGCAGAGATATAAGCGGGAGGATAGATACGCAGTATTTT
TRBJ2-4 - TRBV28 12 - CASKSERLIQYF TGTGCCAGCAAATCCGAGCGGCTCATTCAGTACTTC
TRBJ1-4 - TRBV30 15 - CAWSVPRGINEKLFF TGTGCCTGGAGTGTACCCCGGGGGATAAATGAAAAACTGTTTTTT
TRBJ2-5 - TRBV6-5 12 - CASTDSGWTQYF TGTGCCTCTACTGATTCCGGGTGGACCCAGTACTTC
TRBJ2-1 - TRBV5-6 11 - CASSQDLEQFF TGTGCCAGCAGCCAGGATTTAGAGCAGTTCTTC
TRBJ1-6 - TRBV7-2 16 TRBD1 CASSPRDRGNNSPLHF TGTGCCAGCAGCCCCAGGGACAGGGGGAACAATTCACCCCTCCACTTT
TRBJ2-5 - TRBV18 14 - CASSPVQGWETQYF TGTGCCAGCTCACCAGTACAGGGATGGGAGACCCAGTACTTC
TRBJ1-5 - TRBV19 17 - CASSKPPLGPPGQPQHF TGTGCCAGTAGTAAACCCCCTTTGGGTCCTCCGGGGCAGCCCCAGCATTTT
TRBJ2-7 - TRBV15 15 TRBD2 CATSSSGGDPSEQYF TGTGCCACCAGCTCCTCCGGGGGGGACCCCTCCGAGCAGTACTTC
TRBJ2-5 - TRBV27 14 TRBD1 CASSYRGRVETQYF TGTGCCAGCAGTTACAGGGGGCGGGTAGAGACCCAGTACTTC
TRBJ2-3 - TRBV9 15 TRBD1 CASSVVTGGSDTQYF TGTGCCAGCAGCGTAGTGACAGGGGGCTCAGATACGCAGTATTTT
TRBJ2-7 - TRBV6-2/TRBV6-3 14 - CASSYAGITYEQYF TGTGCCAGCAGTTACGCCGGGATCACCTACGAGCAGTACTTC
TRBJ2-7 - TRBV12-2 17 - CASRLSGVAGFSYEQYF TGTGCAAGTCGCTTGAGTGGCGTAGCGGGTTTTTCCTACGAGCAGTACTTC
TRBJ2-1 - TRBV4-3 19 TRBD2 CASSQVPIVAGSSYNEQFF TGCGCCAGCAGCCAAGTTCCTATCGTAGCGGGGAGCTCCTACAATGAGCAGTTCTTC
TRBJ1-1 once TRBV19 13 - CASSMTGTSEAFF TGTGCCAGTAGTATGACGGGTACCTCTGAAGCTTTCTTT
TRBJ2-5 - TRBV3-1/TRBV3-2 18 TRBD2 CASSPDRLAGGSQETQYF TGTGCCAGCAGCCCCGACCGACTAGCGGGGGGCTCTCAAGAGACCCAGTACTTC
TRBJ2-4 - TRBV19 16 - CASSPQGPLAKNIQYF TGTGCCAGTAGTCCTCAGGGGCCACTAGCCAAAAACATTCAGTACTTC
TRBJ2-7 - TRBV2 11 - CASSGAYEQYF TGTGCCAGCTCAGGGGCCTACGAGCAGTACTTC